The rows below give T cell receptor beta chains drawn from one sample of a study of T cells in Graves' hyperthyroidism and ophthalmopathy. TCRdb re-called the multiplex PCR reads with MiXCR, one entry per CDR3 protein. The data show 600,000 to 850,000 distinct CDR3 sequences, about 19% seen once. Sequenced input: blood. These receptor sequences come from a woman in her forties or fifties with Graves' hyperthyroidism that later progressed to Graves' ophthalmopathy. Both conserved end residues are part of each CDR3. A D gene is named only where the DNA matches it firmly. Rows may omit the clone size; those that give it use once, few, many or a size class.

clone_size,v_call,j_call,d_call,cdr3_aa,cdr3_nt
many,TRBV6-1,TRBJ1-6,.,CASSEDGNYNSPLHF,TGTGCCAGCAGTGAAGACGGAAACTATAATTCACCCCTCCACTTT
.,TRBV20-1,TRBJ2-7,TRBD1,CSARDGTGGFEQYF,TGCAGTGCTAGAGATGGGACAGGGGGCTTCGAGCAGTACTTC
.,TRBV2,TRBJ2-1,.,CASSPLGNGEQFF,TGTGCCAGCAGTCCCTTGGGGAACGGTGAGCAGTTCTTC
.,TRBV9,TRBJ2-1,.,CASSRGYNEQFF,TGTGCCAGCAGCCGGGGGTACAATGAGCAGTTCTTC
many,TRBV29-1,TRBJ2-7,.,CSVDIGGYEQYF,TGCAGCGTTGATATAGGCGGGTACGAGCAGTACTTC
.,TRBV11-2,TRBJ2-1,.,CASKPFRRRHNEQFF,TGTGCCAGCAAACCTTTTAGGCGGCGGCACAATGAGCAGTTCTTC
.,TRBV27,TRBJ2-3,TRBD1,CASSKRQGTSTDTQYF,TGTGCCAGCAGCAAACGACAGGGCACTAGCACAGATACGCAGTATTTT
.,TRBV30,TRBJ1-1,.,CASSPVDRNTEAFF,TGTGCCAGTAGTCCTGTGGACAGGAACACTGAAGCTTTCTTT
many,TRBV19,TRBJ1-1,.,CASGQGGIGRTEAFF,TGTGCCAGTGGGCAGGGCGGCATTGGGAGGACTGAAGCTTTCTTT
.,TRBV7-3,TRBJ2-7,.,CASSLTGTEAEQYF,TGTGCCAGCAGCTTAACAGGAACGGAGGCCGAGCAGTACTTC
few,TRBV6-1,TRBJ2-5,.,CASTHWETQYF,TGTGCCAGCACCCACTGGGAGACCCAGTACTTC
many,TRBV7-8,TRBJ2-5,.,CASRSLQAQETQYF,TGTGCCAGCCGTAGCCTCCAGGCGCAAGAGACCCAGTACTTC
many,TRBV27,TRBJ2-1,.,CASSPRDSPYNEQFF,TGTGCCAGCAGCCCCCGGGACTCCCCCTACAATGAGCAGTTCTTC
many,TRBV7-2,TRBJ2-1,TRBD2,CASSSAGGPISYNEQFF,TGTGCCAGCAGCTCTGCGGGGGGTCCTATATCCTACAATGAGCAGTTCTTC
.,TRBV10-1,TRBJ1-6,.,CASSEGGYSPLHF,TGCGCCAGCAGTGAAGGAGGGTACTCACCCCTCCACTTT
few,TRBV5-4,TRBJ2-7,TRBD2,CASSSTSGGARSYEQYF,TGTGCCAGCAGCTCGACTAGCGGGGGGGCCCGATCCTACGAGCAGTACTTC
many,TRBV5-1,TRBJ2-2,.,CASSLEQMDNGELFF,TGCGCCAGCAGCTTGGAACAGATGGATAACGGGGAGCTGTTTTTT
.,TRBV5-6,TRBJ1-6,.,CASSVQVASYNSPLHF,TGTGCCAGCAGCGTCCAGGTGGCCTCCTATAATTCACCCCTCCACTTT